This T cell receptor beta chain was recovered during a study of blood T cells in healthy people across ages. Whole-study findings and limits: Naive T cell percentage and TCR beta diversity correlated strongly. There was no known CMV status for donors, so expanded clonotype changes were possibly confounded.

Losses at the gene ends were 0 bases for V and 6 bases for J; bases not matched to a gene: 5. The CDR3 is made up of 16 amino acids. CDR1 SGHDN and CDR2 FVKESK come from the germline V gene. Primed by a sample-barcoded 5' primer and a J-beta primer mix, a second PCR proceeded for 7 to 11 cycles. From the 5' RACE reads, TCRdb called clonotypes with MiXCR, one entry per CDR3 protein. The data contain fewer than 900,000 distinct CDR3 sequences, roughly two fifths of them singletons. Every participating donor contributed about 10 milliliters of peripheral blood through a draw. The table lists this clonotype with a few counts. Its antigen is not known.

The J gene is TRBJ1-5, the V gene TRBV14, with 10 bases identical to TRBD1. The sequence came from a woman aged 55-69 years in good health. Specimen: blood. This chain's CDR3 is CASSQEFGQGGQPQHF. CDR3 sequence (DNA): TGTGCCAGCAGCCAAGAATTCGGACAGGGGGGTCAGCCCCAGCATTTT.